A single T cell receptor (beta chain) is shown here with its context. Antigen unknown. What was sequenced were expressed TCRB transcripts, since all of the isolated RNA had been reverse transcribed. Assay used: immunoSEQ multiplex PCR; TCRdb lists only in-frame clones, some missing. The table shows 250,000 or so clones, with 68% occurring only once. The sample is drawn from a study of beta chain features in type 1 diabetes. V was cut by 4 bases and J by 4 bases, with 13 bases left in between. The CDR3 length is 14 residues. Germline V gene sequence: CDR1 SGHDN, CDR2 FVKESK. General observations from the study: PCR might preferentially amplify shorter templates, equally in patients and controls. Across all four CD4+ subsets, people with type 1 diabetes showed modestly shorter TCRB CDR3s. Any HLA type influence on TCRB rearrangement was left unresolved here.

The rearrangement joins TRBV14 to TRBJ1-2; D might be TRBD1 (5 bases). This sequence originates from a man aged 25-45 years in good health. The sequenced material came from naive CD4+ T cells from blood. This CDR3 reads CASSPTERGYGYTF. For the CDR3, the DNA is TGTGCCAGCAGCCCTACCGAGAGGGGCTATGGCTACACCTTC.